A single sample gave rise to the 7 T cell receptor beta chains below, sequenced in a study of PD-L1 blockade in urothelial cancer. Time point specified: pretreatment peripheral blood. Sequencing was performed with immunoSEQ multiplex PCR; in TCRdb, only in-frame clones are kept and a portion is missing. The sample has 30,000 to 40,000 clones, under 90% seen once. The sample consisted of PBMCs, taken around atezolizumab (anti-PD-L1) treatment. The receptors here all came from a man in his sixties with urothelial cancer.

This clone was picked up one time. The gene calls are TRBV2 and TRBJ1-1; D gene unclear. V was trimmed by 2 bases and J by 4 bases, leaving 14 bases between them. The CDR3 spans 15 residues. The germline V gene has CDR1 SNHLY and CDR2 FYNNEI. The CDR3 loop reads CASSENRPWSTEAFF. Written as DNA, the CDR3 is TGTGCCAGCAGTGAAAATCGTCCCTGGAGCACTGAAGCTTTCTTT.

The chain is built from TRBV5-1 and TRBJ1-4; TRBD1 agrees at 8 bases. CDR3 length: 15 residues. Germline V gene sequence: CDR1 SGHRS, CDR2 YFSETQ. V shed 4 bases, J shed 7 bases, and the junction held 9 bases outside the gene matches. The CDR3 bases are TGCGCCAGCAGCGCTGGACAGGGAAATTCTGAAAAACTGTTTTTT. This translates into CASSAGQGNSEKLFF.

This clone has a single count. The chain uses TRBV6-1 and TRBJ1-2; TRBD1 agrees at 10 bases. V trimming: 6 bases; J trimming: 5 bases; junction bases outside the gene matches: 9. Germline V CDR1 and CDR2: MNHNS, SASEGT. The CDR3 is made up of 15 amino acids. The CDR3 region has the DNA TGTGCCAGCAGCGCACCGGGACAGGGGTTTTATGGCTACACCTTC. Its translation: CASSAPGQGFYGYTF.

This chain links TRBV11-3 with TRBJ2-2; 7 nucleotides agree with TRBD2. Germline V CDR1 and CDR2: SGHNT, YENEEA. The CDR3 consists of 15 residues. Unmatched junction bases numbered 5, after V lost 3 bases and J lost 4 bases. The CDR3 nucleotides are TGTGCCAGCAGCTTTGGGACTACTTCCACCGGGGAGCTGTTTTTT. It yields the protein CASSFGTTSTGELFF.

The V gene is TRBV5-1, the J gene TRBJ1-4; 8 bases match TRBD1. This CDR3 is 14 amino acids long. From germline, CDR1 is SGHRS and CDR2 YFSETQ. Unmatched junction bases numbered 0, after V lost 0 bases and J lost 5 bases. In nucleotides, the CDR3 is TGCGCCAGCAGCTTGGGACAGGGGAATGAAAAACTGTTTTTT. It yields the protein CASSLGQGNEKLFF.

J is TRBJ2-2 and V is TRBV5-1, with a tentative D call TRBD1 (5 bases). Trimming cost V 8 bases and J 1 base, with 9 bases left between them. CDR1 and CDR2 (germline): SGHRS, YFSETQ. The CDR3 totals 13 residues. The CDR3 bases are TGCGCCAGTAAACAGGAGAACACCGGGGAGCTGTTTTTT. Translating gives CASKQENTGELFF. Full variable domain (outside the CDR3, taken from reference TRBV5-1 and TRBJ2-2): KAGVTQTPRYLIKTRGQQVTLSCSPISGHRSVSWYQQTPGQGLQFLFEYFSETQRNKGNFPGRFSGRQFSNSRSEMNVSTLELGDSALYLCASKQENTGELFFGEGSRLTVL.

The chain carries TRBV18 and TRBJ2-1; 11 nucleotides agree with TRBD2. Germline V gene lookup returns CDR1 KGHSH and CDR2 LQKENI. Losses at the gene ends were 4 bases for V and 4 bases for J; bases not matched to a gene: 9. This CDR3 has 17 residues. The CDR3 spells CASSLPTGTSGYNEQFF. CDR3 coding DNA: TGTGCCAGCTCACTCCCTACCGGGACTAGCGGATACAATGAGCAGTTCTTC.